This T cell receptor beta chain is from a study of blood T cells in healthy people across ages. The germline V gene has CDR1 MNHEY and CDR2 SMNVEV (reference sequence). The CDR3 length is 13 residues. As regards this clonotype: The junction departs from germline at one end; a sequencing error may be responsible.

Together with a sample-barcoded 5' primer, a J-beta primer mix was included in a second PCR lasting roughly 6 to 12 cycles. In TCRdb, the 5' RACE reads were re-called with MiXCR into one record per CDR3 protein. The sample lists about 620,000 distinct CDR3 sequences; more than 45% were seen once. This receptor was taken from a woman over 75 in good health. Sequencing was carried out using blood. The chain combines TRBV27 with TRBJ2-2; 9 bases fit TRBD1. CDR3 in DNA: TGTGCCAGCGGGACAGGGCGAACCGGGGAGCCGTTTTTT. Translated: CASGTGRTGEPFF.